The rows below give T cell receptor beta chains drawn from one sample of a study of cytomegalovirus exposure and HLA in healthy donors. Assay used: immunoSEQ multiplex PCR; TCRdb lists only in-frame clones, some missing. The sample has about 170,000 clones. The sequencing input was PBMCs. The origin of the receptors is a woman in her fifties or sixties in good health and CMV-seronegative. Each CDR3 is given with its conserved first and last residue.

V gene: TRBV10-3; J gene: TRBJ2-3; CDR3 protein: CAISGRAADTQYF
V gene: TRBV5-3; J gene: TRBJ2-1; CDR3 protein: CARIDRDNEQFF
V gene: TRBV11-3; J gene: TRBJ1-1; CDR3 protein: CASSLEVEAFF
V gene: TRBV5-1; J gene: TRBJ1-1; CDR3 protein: CASSLAKGAGTEAFF
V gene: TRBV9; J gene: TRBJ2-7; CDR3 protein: CASSVGGGTSYEQYF
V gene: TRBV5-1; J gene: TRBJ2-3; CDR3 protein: CASSLAGRPDTQYF
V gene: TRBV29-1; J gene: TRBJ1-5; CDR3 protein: CSVAGTGGSQPQHF
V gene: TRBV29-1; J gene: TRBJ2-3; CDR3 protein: CSVEQRLTDTQYF
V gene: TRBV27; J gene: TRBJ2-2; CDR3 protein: CASFRWSPANTGELFF
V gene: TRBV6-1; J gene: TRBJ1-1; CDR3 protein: CASSRAGVAEAFF
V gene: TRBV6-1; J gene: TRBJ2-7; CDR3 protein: CASSESISYEQYF
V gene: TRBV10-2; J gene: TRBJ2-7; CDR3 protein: CASSEYLTGVYEQYF
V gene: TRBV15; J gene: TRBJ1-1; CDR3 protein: CATSRDHSGAFF
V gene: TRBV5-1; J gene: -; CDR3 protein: CASSLRTGGYEQYF
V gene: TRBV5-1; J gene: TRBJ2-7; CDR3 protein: CASSLAGDFDYEQYF
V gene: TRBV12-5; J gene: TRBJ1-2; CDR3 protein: CASGLGQGGGYTF
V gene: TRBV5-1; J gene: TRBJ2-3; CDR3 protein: CASSPDRGLGTDTQYF
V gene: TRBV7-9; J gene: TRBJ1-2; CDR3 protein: CASSFSQEGALSGYTF
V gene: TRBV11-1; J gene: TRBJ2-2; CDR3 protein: CASSFGPGANTGELFF
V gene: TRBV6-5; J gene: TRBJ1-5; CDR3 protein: CASSVTGGDEPQHF
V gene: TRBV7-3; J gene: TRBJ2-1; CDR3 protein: CASSLRGQGMEQFF
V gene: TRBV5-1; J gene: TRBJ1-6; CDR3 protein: CASSPFEESGSPLHF
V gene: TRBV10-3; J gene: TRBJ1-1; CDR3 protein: CAISEVGGTEAFF
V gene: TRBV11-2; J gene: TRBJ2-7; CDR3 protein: CASSYTSGGQPFSYEQYF
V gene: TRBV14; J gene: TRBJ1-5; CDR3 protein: CASSQGQTNQPQHF
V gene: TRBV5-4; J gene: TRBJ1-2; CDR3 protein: CASSPAWSTFRSYTF
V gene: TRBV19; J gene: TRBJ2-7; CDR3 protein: CASSIDLEAGFGYEQYF
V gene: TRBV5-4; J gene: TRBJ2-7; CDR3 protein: CASSLDPTSPGEQQYF
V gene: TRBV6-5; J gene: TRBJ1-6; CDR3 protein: CASSYSQGPYNSPLHF
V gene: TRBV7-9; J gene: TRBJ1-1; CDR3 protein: CASSFGTDRLIGAFF
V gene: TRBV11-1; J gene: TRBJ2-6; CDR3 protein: CASSLGGSGANVLTF
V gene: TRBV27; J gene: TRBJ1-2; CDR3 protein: CASSQGMTGNYGYTF
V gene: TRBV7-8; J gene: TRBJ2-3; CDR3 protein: CASSLAFGGKSTDTQYF
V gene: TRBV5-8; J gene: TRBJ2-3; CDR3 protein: CASSLARARGVDTQYF
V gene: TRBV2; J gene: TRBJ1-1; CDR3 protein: CASSIRRNRDTEAFF
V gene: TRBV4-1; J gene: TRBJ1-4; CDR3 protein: CASSMRDGPTNEKLFF
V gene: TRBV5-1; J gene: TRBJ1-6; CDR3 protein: CASRPGTGDSPLHF
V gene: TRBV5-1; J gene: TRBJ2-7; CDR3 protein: CASSNTGEFGYEQYF
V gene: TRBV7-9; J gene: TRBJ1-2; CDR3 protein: CASSSDPRANYGYTF
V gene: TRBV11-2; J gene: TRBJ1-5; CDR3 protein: CASSLTQGKGNQPQHF
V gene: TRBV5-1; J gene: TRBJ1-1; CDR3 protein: CASSLGVGQTKAFF
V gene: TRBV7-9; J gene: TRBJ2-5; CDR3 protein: CASSLPGQGAGETQYF
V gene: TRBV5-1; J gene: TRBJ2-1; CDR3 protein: CASSLAISGGNEQFF
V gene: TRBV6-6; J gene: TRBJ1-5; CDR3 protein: CASSPPTGLGQPQHF
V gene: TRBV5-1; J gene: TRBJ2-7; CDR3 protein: CASSWGQRSSYEQYF
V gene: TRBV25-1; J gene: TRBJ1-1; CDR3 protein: CASTQRDTEAFF
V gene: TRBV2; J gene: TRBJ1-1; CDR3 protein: CASRLGRAEAFF
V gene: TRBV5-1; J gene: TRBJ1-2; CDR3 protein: CASSLFGTSNYGYTF
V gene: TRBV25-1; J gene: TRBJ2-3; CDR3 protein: CASSVTGGSTDTQYF